This TCR beta chain was identified in a study of T cell repertoires in cytomegalovirus infection. About the study: Public signatures in TCR beta pointed to CMV infection and matching HLA type.

From the reads, TCRdb called clonotypes with MiXCR, one entry per CDR3 protein. The top ten clones hold approximately 18% of a sample with 200,000 to 250,000 distinct CDR3 sequences, about 20% of them seen once. Only a few counts were recorded for this clonotype. V shed 9 bases and J shed 2 bases, with 9 bases lying between them. This CDR3 region has 12 residues. Germline V CDR1 and CDR2: SGHVS, FQNEAQ. The material sequenced was CD8+ T cells from PBMCs. J is TRBJ2-3 and V is TRBV7-8, with a possible D match to TRBD2 (6 bases). The TCR was taken from a human donor in good health (CMV status not recorded). Some clones in this sample may be carry-over from other donors' samples. The CDR3 DNA sequence: TGTGCCAGTGGAGGGGTCACAGATACGCAGTATTTT. Translated: CASGGVTDTQYF.